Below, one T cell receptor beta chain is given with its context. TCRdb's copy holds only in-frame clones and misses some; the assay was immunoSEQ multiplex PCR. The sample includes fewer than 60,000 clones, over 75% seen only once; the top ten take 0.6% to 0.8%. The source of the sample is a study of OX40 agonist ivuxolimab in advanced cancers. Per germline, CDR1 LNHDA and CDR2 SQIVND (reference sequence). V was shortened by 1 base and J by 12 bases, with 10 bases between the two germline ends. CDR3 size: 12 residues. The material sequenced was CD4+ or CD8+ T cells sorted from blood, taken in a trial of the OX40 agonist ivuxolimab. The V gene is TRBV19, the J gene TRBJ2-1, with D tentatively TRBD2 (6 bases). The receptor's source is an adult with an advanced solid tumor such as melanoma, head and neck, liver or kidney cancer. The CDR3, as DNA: TGTGCCAGTAGTATAGGTGTCGGGGGGCAGTTCTTC. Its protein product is CASSIGVGGQFF.